These 18 T cell receptor beta chains were all obtained from the same sample, sequenced in a study of T cells in Graves' hyperthyroidism and ophthalmopathy. Using RNA transcripts as the source, TCR beta CDR3 regions were amplified. When the TCR CDR3 underwent first-round RT-PCR, the HTBI primer set was used. TCRdb reanalysed the multiplex PCR reads using MiXCR and keeps one entry per CDR3 protein. The table lists around 350,000 distinct CDR3 sequences, 25% of them singletons. Input material: blood. Receptors were obtained from a man over 45 with Graves' hyperthyroidism.

In this sample, this clonotype turned up many times. The chain employs TRBV27 and TRBJ2-1; TRBD1 might be the D (6 bases). V lost 8 bases, J lost 7 bases, and 12 bases lay in between. Germline V lookup: CDR1 MNHEY, CDR2 SMNVEV (reference sequence). The CDR3 consists of 12 residues. The CDR3 here is CASRGRGNEQFF. For the CDR3, the DNA is TGTGCCAGCCGAGGAAGGGGGAATGAGCAGTTCTTC.

The chain recombines TRBV15 with TRBJ2-1; 10 bases are a match to TRBD1. The V gene's germline CDR1 is LNHNV and CDR2 YYDKDF (reference sequence). V shed 0 bases and J 6 bases; nucleotides not matched to a gene: 5. This CDR3 is 16 amino acids long. The CDR3 region has the DNA TGTGCCACCAGCAGAGATTTAGGACAGGGGGGCAATGAGCAGTTCTTC. Its translation: CATSRDLGQGGNEQFF.

The gene calls are TRBV7-3 and TRBJ1-2, with unresolved D. V lost 5 bases, J lost 2 bases, and 12 bases lay in between. The CDR3 has 14 residues. Germline V gene lookup returns CDR1 SGHTA and CDR2 FQGTGA. The CDR3 DNA follows: TGTGCCAGCAGCCCGAGTAGCGGGAACTATGGCTACACCTTC. Translation gives CASSPSSGNYGYTF.

The chain's CDR3 is CATQSKVFNEKLFF. DNA for the CDR3: TGTGCCACCCAGAGTAAGGTTTTTAATGAAAAACTGTTTTTT. The rearrangement uses TRBV2 and TRBJ1-4, with unresolved D. CDR3 length: 14 residues. Germline values: CDR1 SNHLY, CDR2 FYNNEI. Trimming removed 10 bases at V and 4 bases at J, with 16 bases between. The full variable domain, in which reference TRBV2 and TRBJ1-4 provide the parts outside the CDR3, is EPEVTQTPSHQVTQMGQEVILRCVPISNHLYFYWYRQILGQKVEFLVSFYNNEISEKSEIFDDQFSVERPDGSNFTLKIRSTKLEDSAMYFCATQSKVFNEKLFFGSGTQLSVL.

The chain combines TRBV12-3 or TRBV12-4 with TRBJ2-7, with no clear D. The V end was cut by 1 base, the J end by 6 bases, with 7 bases between. The CDR3 runs 12 residues. The CDR3 sequence: CASSLGASEQYF. CDR3 DNA: TGTGCCAGCAGTTTAGGGGCCTCCGAGCAGTACTTC.

The rearrangement joins TRBV2 to TRBJ2-7; no definite D call. Trimming removed 5 bases from V and 7 bases from J, with 12 bases in between. The CDR3 runs 12 residues. Germline V lookup: CDR1 SNHLY, CDR2 FYNNEI. The DNA for the CDR3 is TGTGCCAGCAGTCCGCAGTCGCGGGAGCAGTACTTC. The encoded protein is CASSPQSREQYF.

The genes are TRBV15 and TRBJ2-3; 9 nucleotides align to TRBD2. Looked up from germline, CDR1 is LNHNV and CDR2 is YYDKDF (reference sequence). After removal of 0 bases from V and 5 bases from J, the junction contained 6 bases not matched to a gene. CDR3 length equals 16 residues. The CDR3 DNA reads TGTGCCACCAGCAGAGACGTAGCGGGAGAACGAGATACGCAGTATTTT. Translation: CATSRDVAGERDTQYF.

This clonotype turned up a few times. V is TRBV2 and J is TRBJ1-2; 10 bases agree with TRBD1. Per germline, CDR1 SNHLY and CDR2 FYNNEI. This CDR3 has 14 residues. V trimming: 6 bases; J trimming: 6 bases; junction bases outside the gene matches: 7. The CDR3 DNA reads as TGTGCCAGCAGGATCGGGACAGGGGATCATGGCTACACCTTC. Its protein is CASRIGTGDHGYTF.

The V gene is TRBV10-3, the J gene TRBJ1-2; the match to TRBD1 covers 10 bases. CDR3 size: 13 residues. Germline V gene sequence: CDR1 ENHRY, CDR2 SYGVKD. Trimming at V came to 6 bases and at J to 6 bases, leaving 4 bases not matched to a gene. The chain's CDR3 is CAISSDRGNGYTF. CDR3 nucleotides: TGTGCCATCAGCTCGGACAGGGGGAATGGCTACACCTTC.

The sample holds many counts of this clonotype. The rearrangement joins TRBV11-2 to TRBJ2-7; TRBD2 is a possible D gene (7 bases). Trimming took off 6 bases at V and 0 bases at J, with 15 bases between the two ends. The CDR3 has 15 residues. Germline V gives CDR1 SGHAT, CDR2 FQNNGV. The CDR3 nucleotides are TGTGCCAGCAGTCCTGAGCGGGGACACTCCTACGAGCAGTACTTC. This sequence encodes CASSPERGHSYEQYF.

This chain links TRBV12-3 or TRBV12-4 with TRBJ1-5; D is unresolved. The V gene lost 6 bases and the J gene lost 7 bases, with 13 bases spanning the gap. The CDR3 consists of 13 residues. In DNA, the CDR3 is TGTGCCAGCAGGCCGTTAAGTGGGCAGCCCCAGCATTTT. Amino acid sequence: CASRPLSGQPQHF.

This clonotype was counted only a few times. The rearrangement joins TRBV12-5 to TRBJ2-7, with D perhaps matching TRBD2 (7 bases). V dropped 2 bases and J dropped 7 bases, with 15 bases sitting between them. The CDR3 totals 14 residues. The V gene's germline CDR1 is LGHNT and CDR2 FRNRAP. The CDR3 DNA is TGTGCTAGTGGTTTGAACGGGGGGCGGGGGGAGCAGTACTTC. As protein: CASGLNGGRGEQYF.

This clonotype was counted a few times. V usage is TRBV11-2 and J usage is TRBJ2-2; 7 bases are shared with TRBD2. V was clipped by 3 bases and J by 1 base; unmatched bases: 2. Germline CDR1 is SGHAT and CDR2 is FQNNGV. The CDR3 is made up of 15 amino acids. CDR3: CASSLGGRNTGELFF. The CDR3 DNA reads as TGTGCCAGCAGCTTGGGAGGGAGGAACACCGGGGAGCTGTTTTTT.

This clonotype was counted ten times or more. The chain is built from TRBV28 and TRBJ2-3, with D possibly TRBD2 on 7 matching bases. CDR3 size: 14 residues. The V and J ends lost 3 bases and 5 bases respectively, with 12 bases between them. Germline V gives CDR1 MDHEN, CDR2 SYDVKM. CDR3 DNA: TGTGCCAGCAGTTTGGGGGGGGCAGAAGATACGCAGTATTTT. It codes for CASSLGGAEDTQYF.

The V and J genes are TRBV29-1 and TRBJ1-1, with D possibly being TRBD1 (6 bases). Germline-derived CDR1 and CDR2 are SQVTM and ANQGSEA. The CDR3 contains 13 residues. V lost 0 bases and J lost 9, with 14 bases in between. The DNA for the CDR3 is TGCAGCGTTGAAGAGGGCAGGGGTCAAAAAGCTTTCTTT. Translation: CSVEEGRGQKAFF.

This clonotype showed up many times. The chain couples TRBV28 to TRBJ1-5; possibly TRBD1 for D (5 bases). The CDR3 consists of 14 residues. Germline CDR1 reads MDHEN; CDR2 reads SYDVKM. The V gene lost 7 bases and the J gene lost 4 bases, with 14 bases spanning the gap. The CDR3 protein is CASTTGTPNQPQHF. As DNA, the CDR3 is TGTGCCAGCACCACGGGGACGCCTAATCAGCCCCAGCATTTT.

This clonotype occurred many times. J is TRBJ2-7 and V is TRBV20-1; 8 bases are shared with TRBD2. The CDR3 extends over 13 amino acids. CDR1 and CDR2 from the germline V gene are DFQATT and SNEGSKA (reference sequence). Trimming at V came to 0 bases and at J to 5 bases, leaving 3 bases not matched to a gene. The CDR3 loop reads CSARDGTRNEQYF. The CDR3, as DNA: TGCAGTGCTAGAGATGGGACTAGGAACGAGCAGTACTTC.

This clonotype was detected a few times. V is TRBV2 and J is TRBJ2-1, with D perhaps TRBD2 (6 bases). Trimming left V 8 bases short and J 5 bases short, with 19 bases between. Germline values: CDR1 SNHLY, CDR2 FYNNEI. CDR3 size: 15 residues. Written as DNA, the CDR3 is TGTGCCAGCGGTCGGGACTCCGGACCCCACAATGAGCAGTTCTTC. The encoded protein is CASGRDSGPHNEQFF.